This T cell receptor (beta chain) stems from a study of cytomegalovirus exposure and HLA in healthy donors. For the study at large: HLA-typed donors were the source of roughly 80 million unique TCRs held in an early data release. Findings and caveats of the study: CMV antigen specificity of a few CMV-associated chains was confirmed in vitro. Around 160 TCR beta chains were listed as cytomegalovirus-associated.

CDR3 length: 17 residues. The germline V gene encodes CDR1 SGHDT and CDR2 YYEEEE. J was trimmed by 4 bases and V by 4 bases; bases with no gene match: 7. In regard to this clone: Its matching antigen is unknown.

It was with 60 Vbeta and 13 Jbeta primers that the PCR ran. Sequenced by immunoSEQ multiplex PCR; TCRdb stores in-frame clones only, minus some. The table lists under 200,000 clones, roughly 88% of them singletons. Samples came from healthy bone marrow donors. The chain is built from TRBV5-6 and TRBJ2-2; TRBD2 matches 13 bases. This TCR came from a man aged 45-60 years in good health and CMV-seropositive. The sample consisted of PBMCs. CDR3 sequence reads: CASSRGTSGDLTGELFF. CDR3 DNA sequence: TGTGCCAGCAGCCGGGGGACTAGCGGGGACCTCACCGGGGAGCTGTTTTTT.